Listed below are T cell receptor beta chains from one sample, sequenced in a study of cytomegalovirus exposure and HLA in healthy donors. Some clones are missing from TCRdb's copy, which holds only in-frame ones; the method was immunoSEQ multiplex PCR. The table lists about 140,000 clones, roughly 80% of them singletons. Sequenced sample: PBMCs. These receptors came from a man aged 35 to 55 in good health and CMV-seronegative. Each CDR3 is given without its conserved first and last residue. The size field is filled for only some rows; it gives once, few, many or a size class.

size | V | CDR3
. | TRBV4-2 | ASRGGGAPDTQY
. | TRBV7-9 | ASSGGGGTEAF
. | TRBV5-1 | ASSQTVKDTEAF
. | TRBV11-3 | ASSSLGQGIQVTEAF
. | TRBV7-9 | ASSLAGDQETQY
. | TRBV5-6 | ASSFPHGVFLEQY
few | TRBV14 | ASSQAEGNTGELF
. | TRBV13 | ASSLGRAGGSYNSPLH
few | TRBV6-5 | ASGQGTGELF
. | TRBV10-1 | ASSALDRGSQPQH
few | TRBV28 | ASSFGSWPSKQY
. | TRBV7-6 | ASSLPPPTGNNSPLH
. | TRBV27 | ASSMGQPNTEAF
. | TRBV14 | AIDRGWHSPLH
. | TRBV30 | AWTLAGGGDTQY
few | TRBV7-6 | ASSLPSSGDSTDTQY
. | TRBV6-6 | ASRTPTRSTDTQY
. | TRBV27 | ASSLTGGYEQY
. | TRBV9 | ASSVGGQGSEKLF
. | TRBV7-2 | ASTFQGGDSPLH
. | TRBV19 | ASSLTGGPLRNTDTQY
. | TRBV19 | ASSTGSSDTQY
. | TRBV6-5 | ASSYYMGSSYNEQF